The sample holds many counts of the clone carrying this T cell receptor beta chain. Unique molecular identifiers were used in preparing the TCRbeta library. TCRdb re-analysed the PCR reads in MiXCR, keeping a single row per CDR3 protein. The data contain about 610,000 distinct CDR3 sequences, about 10% of them singletons. The CDR3 runs 17 residues. The V end was cut by 7 bases, the J end by 2 bases, with 22 bases between. The data belong to a study of T-cell reconstitution after alpha-beta-depleted transplantation in children. The chain employs TRBV12-3 or TRBV12-4 and TRBJ2-3; D perhaps matches TRBD2 (7 bases). The sample was PBMCs from the stem cell graft donor, taken from the stem cell graft. The receptor comes from a human donor who donated a stem cell graft to a child with acute myeloid leukemia. The chain's CDR3 is CASTLWGGGGHTDTQYF. Written as DNA, the CDR3 is TGTGCCAGCACCCTCTGGGGTGGCGGGGGACACACAGATACGCAGTATTTT.